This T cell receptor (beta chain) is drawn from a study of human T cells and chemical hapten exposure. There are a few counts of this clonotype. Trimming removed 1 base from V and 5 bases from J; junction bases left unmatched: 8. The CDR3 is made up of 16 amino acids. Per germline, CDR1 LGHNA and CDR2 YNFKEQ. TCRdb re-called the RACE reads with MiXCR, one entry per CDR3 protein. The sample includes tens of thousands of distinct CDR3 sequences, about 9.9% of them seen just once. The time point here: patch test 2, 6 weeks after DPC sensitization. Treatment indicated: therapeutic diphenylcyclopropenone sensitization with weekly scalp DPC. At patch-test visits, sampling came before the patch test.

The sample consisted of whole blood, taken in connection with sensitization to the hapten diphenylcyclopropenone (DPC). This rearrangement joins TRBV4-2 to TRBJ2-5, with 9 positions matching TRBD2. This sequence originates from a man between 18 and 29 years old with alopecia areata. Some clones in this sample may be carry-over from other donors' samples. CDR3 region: CASSQVTSGRQETQYF. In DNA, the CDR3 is TGTGCCAGCAGCCAAGTTACTAGCGGGCGCCAGGAGACCCAGTACTTC.